This T cell receptor (beta chain) was recovered during a study of shared clonotypes between healthy human individuals (dated by TCRdb to the early 2020s). In terms of the full investigation: A couple of women and a few men aged 18 to 49 years were included in the cohort. Per donor, leukapheresis produced somewhere between about 0.9 and 9 billion PBMCs. To estimate repertoire size and how much clonotypes are shared between individuals, the study performed deep sequencing of blood TCR repertoires from 4 to 6 healthy adults. To increase sequencing depth and limit assay-specific biases, TCR repertoire library preparation and sequencing were carried out by different laboratories using diverse techniques. For each donor, CD4 naive and CD4 memory were each run on three plates, CD8 naive on two plates, and CD8 memory on one plate. General findings and caveats noted by the study authors: Rarefaction of sorted-subset datasets indicated incomplete sequencing despite the large sequencing depth. Compared with non-shared clonotypes, the clonotypes found in all four sorted-subset donors had higher generation probabilities. Naive subsets generally had larger estimated clonotype richness than memory subsets. Sharing across a few donors was observed for roughly 5% of naive CD4, 3.5% of naive CD8, 2% to 2.5% of memory CD4, and around 0.42% of memory CD8 clonotypes. Because the study included a small number of donors, the genetic and exposure-history diversity represented was limited. Sampling was restricted to blood, and TCR repertoires in tissues likely differ from the TCR repertoires found in blood. Pairwise subsampling indicated that sequencing depth was expected to affect the degree of clonotype sharing among donors.

The donors were healthy, HIV-negative adults with no recently reported acute infections or vaccinations. Every donor was a Caucasian adult living in Nashville, Tennessee, USA. Magnetic negative selection was used to enrich CD4+ T cells, after which naive cells were positively selected on CD45RA and the negative fraction became the memory subset. Blood was collected by leukapheresis, and PBMCs were isolated by Ficoll-Histopaque density gradient centrifugation and then cryopreserved in liquid nitrogen vapor phase. Analytical flow cytometry was used to check the purity and quantity of each magnetically sorted T cell population. Genomic DNA was isolated from every sorted fraction and measured by UV absorbance on a Nanodrop 2000c. Using the deep immunoSEQ assay, TCR CDR3 regions were amplified from genomic DNA by multiplex PCR. Genomic DNA extracted from each cell subset was distributed evenly over all wells of several immunoSEQ 96-well plates, and each plate served as one replicate. For sorted subsets, approximately 190 ng of genomic DNA, equivalent to 30,000 or so T cell genomes, went into each replicate PCR. Purified libraries were quantified with a Qubit 3.0 fluorometer, sized on a Bioanalyzer 2100, and re-quantified with the KAPA Library Quantification kit. Each immunoSEQ 96-well plate was sequenced on its own single-read 150-cycle Illumina NextSeq 550 flow cell. Per the source publication's procedure: Because the immunoSEQ output held only junctional sequences and lacked quality scores, the filtering could not match the filtering applied to full-length reads. Sequences were annotated with PyIR, a Python wrapper for IgBLAST v1.9, using IMGT germline references to assign V/J genes and CDR3. Reads were filtered out if the reads had weak V/J assignments (E-value above 1e-6), no CDR3, stop codons, out-of-frame junctions, or ambiguous translated residues. V3J clonotypes were defined as sequences sharing an identical inferred V gene, J gene, and CDR3 amino acid sequence. Percentage overlap between repertoires was calculated by dividing the number of shared unique clonotypes by the size of the smaller repertoire. RTK rarefaction, the Chao1 estimator, and Recon v2.1 estimates of unobserved clonotypes were used to assess repertoire richness. Generation probabilities for all TCRbeta clonotypes obtained by the gDNA method from a handful of donors were computed using OLGA. TCRdb provides this immuneACCESS table in a form limited to in-frame rearrangements. Some clones are lacking; in checked studies, under half of them reflect an unresolved V gene, and why the rest are absent is not known. Clone size and V and J calls were adopted from that table, with D and trimming inferred from the DNA. The sample table shows about 2.3 million clones, and approximately 93% are seen once. 0.39% of the sample is in the top ten clones.

Regarding this clone: Its antigen is currently not known. Per-base quality was not reported, and no clone a single base away is much larger than it.

The CDR3 has 11 amino acids, counting the end cysteine and phenylalanine. The DNA shown is the 33-base CDR3, in frame from base 1. CDR1 and CDR2 are read off the germline V gene as MDHEN and SYDVKM. The chain was built from TRBV28 and TRBJ1-2; no confident D gene assignment can be made. The receptor comes from a man aged 18 to 30 in good health. Some clones in this sample may be carry-over from other donors' samples. Sequencing input: naive CD4+ T cells from PBMCs. Taken with the paper, the label for cell subset or site translates to: CD45RA+ positively selected. The nucleotide sequence is TGTGTGGTGACTACTAACTATGGCTACACCTTC. This codes for CVVTTNYGYTF.